Reported below is one TCR beta chain. The library tagged each cDNA molecule with unique molecular identifiers. TCRdb ran MiXCR on the RACE reads and lists one entry per CDR3 protein. The sample records roughly 250,000 distinct CDR3 sequences, 7.5% to 10% being singletons. Time point defined: pre-sensitization, week 0. Specified treatment: therapeutic diphenylcyclopropenone sensitization with weekly scalp DPC. The source of the sample is a study of human T cells and chemical hapten exposure. Study background: A roughly 2 cm by roughly 2 cm inner upper arm patch received 2% DPC for sensitization.

There are 12 residues in the CDR3. CDR1 MDHEN and CDR2 SYDVKM come from the germline V gene. V lost 3 bases and J lost 3, with 5 bases in between. This receptor was obtained from a woman in her thirties or forties with alopecia areata. Some clones in this sample may be carry-over from other donors' samples. The rearrangement links TRBV28 to TRBJ1-1; no clear D. The starting material was whole blood, obtained in connection with sensitization to the hapten diphenylcyclopropenone (DPC). CDR3 sequence reads: CASSFGDTEAFF. CDR3 bases: TGTGCCAGCAGTTTTGGGGACACTGAAGCTTTCTTT.